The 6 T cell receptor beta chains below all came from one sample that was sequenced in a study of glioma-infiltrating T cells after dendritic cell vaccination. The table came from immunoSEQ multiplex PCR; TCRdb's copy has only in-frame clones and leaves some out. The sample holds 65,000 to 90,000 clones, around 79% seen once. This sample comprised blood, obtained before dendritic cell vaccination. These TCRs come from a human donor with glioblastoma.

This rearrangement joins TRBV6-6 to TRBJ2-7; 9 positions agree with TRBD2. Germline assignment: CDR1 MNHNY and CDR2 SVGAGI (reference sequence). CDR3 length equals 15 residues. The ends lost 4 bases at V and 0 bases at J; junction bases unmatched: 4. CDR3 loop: CASSSSGVSSYEQYF. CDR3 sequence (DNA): TGTGCCAGCAGTTCTAGCGGGGTGAGCTCCTACGAGCAGTACTTC.

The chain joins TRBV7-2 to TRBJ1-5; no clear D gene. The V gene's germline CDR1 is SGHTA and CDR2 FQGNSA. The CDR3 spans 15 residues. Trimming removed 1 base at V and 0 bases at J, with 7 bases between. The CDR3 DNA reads TGTGCCAGCAGCTTAGTAGACAATAGCAATCAGCCCCAGCATTTT. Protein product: CASSLVDNSNQPQHF. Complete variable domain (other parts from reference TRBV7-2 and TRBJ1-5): GAGVSQSPSNKVTEKGKDVELRCDPISGHTALYWYRQSLGQGLEFLIYFQGNSAPDKSGLPSDRFSAERTGGSVSTLTIQRTQQEDSAVYLCASSLVDNSNQPQHFGDGTRLSIL.

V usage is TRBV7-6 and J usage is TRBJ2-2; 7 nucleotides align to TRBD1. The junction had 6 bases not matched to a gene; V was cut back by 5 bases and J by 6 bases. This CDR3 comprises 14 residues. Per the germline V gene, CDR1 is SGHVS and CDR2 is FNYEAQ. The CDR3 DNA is TGTGCCAGCAGCGAACGACAGGGTTCCGGGGAGCTGTTTTTT. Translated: CASSERQGSGELFF.

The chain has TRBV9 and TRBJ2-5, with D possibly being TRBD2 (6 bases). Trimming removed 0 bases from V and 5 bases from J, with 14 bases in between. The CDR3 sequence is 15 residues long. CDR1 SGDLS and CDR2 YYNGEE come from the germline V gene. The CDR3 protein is CASSVGWGEWETQYF. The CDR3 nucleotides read TGTGCCAGCAGCGTAGGTTGGGGGGAGTGGGAGACCCAGTACTTC.

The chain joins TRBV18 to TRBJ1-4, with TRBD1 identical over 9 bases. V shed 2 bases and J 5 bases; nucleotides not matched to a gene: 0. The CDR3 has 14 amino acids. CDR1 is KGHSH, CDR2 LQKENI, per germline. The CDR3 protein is CASSPGTGNEKLFF. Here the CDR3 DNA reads TGTGCCAGCTCACCAGGGACAGGGAATGAAAAACTGTTTTTT. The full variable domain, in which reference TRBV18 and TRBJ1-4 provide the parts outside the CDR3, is NAGVMQNPRHLVRRRGQEARLRCSPMKGHSHVYWYRQLPEEGLKFMVYLQKENIIDESGMPKERFSAEFPKEGPSILRIQQVVRGDSAAYFCASSPGTGNEKLFFGSGTQLSVL.

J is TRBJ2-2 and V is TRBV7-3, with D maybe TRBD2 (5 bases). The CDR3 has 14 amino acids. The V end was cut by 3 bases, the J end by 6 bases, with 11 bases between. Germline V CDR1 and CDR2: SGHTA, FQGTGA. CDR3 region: CASSFERDAGELFF. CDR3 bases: TGTGCCAGCAGCTTCGAACGGGATGCCGGGGAGCTGTTTTTT.